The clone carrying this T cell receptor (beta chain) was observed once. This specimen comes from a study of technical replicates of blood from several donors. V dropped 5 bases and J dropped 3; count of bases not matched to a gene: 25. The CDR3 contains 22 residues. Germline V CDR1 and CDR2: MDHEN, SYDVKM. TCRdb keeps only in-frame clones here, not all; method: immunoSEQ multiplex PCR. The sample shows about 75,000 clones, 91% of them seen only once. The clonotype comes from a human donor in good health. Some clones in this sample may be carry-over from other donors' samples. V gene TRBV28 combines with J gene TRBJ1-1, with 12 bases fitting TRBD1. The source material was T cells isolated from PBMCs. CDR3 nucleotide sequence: TGTGCCAGCAGTACAAGGATCATTGGGGGTCCGGGACAGGGGGCCGAGGACACTGAAGCTTTCTTT. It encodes CASSTRIIGGPGQGAEDTEAFF.